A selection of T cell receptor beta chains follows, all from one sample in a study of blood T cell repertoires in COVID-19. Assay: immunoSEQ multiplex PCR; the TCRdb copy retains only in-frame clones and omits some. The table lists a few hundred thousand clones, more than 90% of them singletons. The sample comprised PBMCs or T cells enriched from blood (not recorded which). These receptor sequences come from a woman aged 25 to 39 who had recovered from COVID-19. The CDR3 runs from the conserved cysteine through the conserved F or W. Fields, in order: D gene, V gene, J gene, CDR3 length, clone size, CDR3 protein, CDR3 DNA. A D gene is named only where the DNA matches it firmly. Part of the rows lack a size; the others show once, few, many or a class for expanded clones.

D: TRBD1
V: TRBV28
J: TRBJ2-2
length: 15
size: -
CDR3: CASSSGQGDTGELFF
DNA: TGTGCCAGCAGTTCAGGACAGGGGGACACCGGGGAGCTGTTTTTT

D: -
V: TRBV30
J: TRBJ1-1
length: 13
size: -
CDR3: CACGTNMNTEAFF
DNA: TGTGCCTGTGGCACTAATATGAACACTGAAGCTTTCTTT

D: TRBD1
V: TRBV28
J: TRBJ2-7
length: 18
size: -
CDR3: CASSFPGTGGESSYEQYF
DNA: TGTGCCAGCAGTTTCCCCGGGACAGGGGGCGAATCATCCTACGAGCAGTACTTC

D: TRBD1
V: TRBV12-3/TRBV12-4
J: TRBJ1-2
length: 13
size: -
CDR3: CASSNGQGRGYTF
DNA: TGTGCCAGCAGCAACGGACAGGGCAGGGGCTACACCTTC

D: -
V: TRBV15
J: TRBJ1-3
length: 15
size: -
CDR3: CATSSILNSGNTIYF
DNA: TGTGCCACCAGCAGTATACTGAACTCTGGAAACACCATATATTTT

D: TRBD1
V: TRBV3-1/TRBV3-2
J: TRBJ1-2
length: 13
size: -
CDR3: CASSYRGRYGYTF
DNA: TGTGCCAGCAGTTACAGGGGCCGCTATGGCTACACCTTC

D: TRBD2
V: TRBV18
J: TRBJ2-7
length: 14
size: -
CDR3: CASSEVAGGSEQYF
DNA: TGTGCCAGCTCAGAGGTAGCGGGAGGGAGCGAGCAGTACTTC

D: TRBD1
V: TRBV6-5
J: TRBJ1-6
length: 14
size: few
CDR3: CASTGQGNNSPLHF
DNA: TGTGCCAGCACAGGACAGGGGAATAATTCACCCCTCCACTTT

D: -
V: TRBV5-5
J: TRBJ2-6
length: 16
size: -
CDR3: CASSAAGISGANVLTF
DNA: TGTGCCAGCAGTGCCGCCGGGATCTCTGGGGCCAACGTCCTGACTTTC

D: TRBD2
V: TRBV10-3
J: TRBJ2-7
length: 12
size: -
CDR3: CAIRGTTYEQYF
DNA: TGTGCCATCAGAGGGACTACCTACGAGCAGTACTTC

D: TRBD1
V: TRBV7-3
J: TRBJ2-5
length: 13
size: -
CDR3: CASSKDREETQYF
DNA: TGTGCCAGCAGCAAGGACAGGGAAGAGACCCAGTACTTC

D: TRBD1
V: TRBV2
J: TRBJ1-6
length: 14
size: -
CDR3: CASRPRQGNSPLHF
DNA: TGTGCCAGCAGGCCACGACAGGGCAATTCACCCCTCCACTTT

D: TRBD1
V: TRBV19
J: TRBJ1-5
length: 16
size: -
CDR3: CASREGTDYSNQPQHF
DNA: TGTGCCAGTAGGGAAGGGACAGACTATAGCAATCAGCCCCAGCATTTT

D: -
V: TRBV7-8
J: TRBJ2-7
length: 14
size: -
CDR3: CASSLGRQGFEQYF
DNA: TGTGCCAGCAGCCTCGGGAGACAGGGCTTCGAGCAGTACTTC

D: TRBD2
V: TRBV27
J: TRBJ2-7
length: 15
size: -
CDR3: CASSSLAGGSYEQYF
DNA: TGTGCCAGCAGTTCGCTAGCGGGTGGTAGCTACGAGCAGTACTTC

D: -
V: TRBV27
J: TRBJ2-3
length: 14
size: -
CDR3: CASTPIISTDTQYF
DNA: TGTGCCAGCACCCCTATCATAAGCACAGATACGCAGTATTTT

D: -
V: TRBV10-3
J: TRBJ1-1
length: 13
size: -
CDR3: CAISVQANTEAFF
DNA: TGTGCCATCAGTGTACAGGCAAACACTGAAGCTTTCTTT

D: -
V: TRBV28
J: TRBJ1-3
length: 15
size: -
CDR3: CASSPDSYSGNTIYF
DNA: TGTGCCAGCAGCCCCGACAGCTACTCTGGAAACACCATATATTTT

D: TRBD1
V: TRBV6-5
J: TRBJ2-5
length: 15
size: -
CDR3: CASNPDRGGGETQYF
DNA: TGTGCCAGCAACCCGGACAGGGGGGGAGGTGAGACCCAGTACTTC

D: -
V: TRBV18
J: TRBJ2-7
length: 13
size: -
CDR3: CASSLLDNYEQYF
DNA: TGTGCCAGCTCACTTTTGGACAACTACGAGCAGTACTTC

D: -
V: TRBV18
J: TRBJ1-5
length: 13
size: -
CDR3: CASAGNSNQPQHF
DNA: TGTGCCAGCGCAGGGAACAGCAATCAGCCCCAGCATTTT

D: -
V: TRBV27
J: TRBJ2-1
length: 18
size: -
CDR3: CASSLDSTGRPPYNEQFF
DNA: TGTGCCAGCAGTTTGGACTCAACTGGGAGGCCGCCCTACAATGAGCAGTTCTTC

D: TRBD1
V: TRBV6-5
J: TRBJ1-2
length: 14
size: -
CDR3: CASSYSGQVGGYTF
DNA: TGTGCCAGCAGTTACTCCGGACAGGTGGGCGGCTACACCTTC

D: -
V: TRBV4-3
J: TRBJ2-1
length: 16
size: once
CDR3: CASSQDLGRRGNEQFF
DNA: TGCGCCAGCAGCCAAGATTTGGGGCGCAGGGGAAATGAGCAGTTCTTC

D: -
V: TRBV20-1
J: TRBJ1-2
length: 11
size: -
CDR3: CSARRAGGYTF
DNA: TGCAGTGCTAGGCGGGCTGGTGGCTACACCTTC

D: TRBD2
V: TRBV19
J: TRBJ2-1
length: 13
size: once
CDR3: CASSIDEGGGQFF
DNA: TGTGCCAGTAGTATAGACGAGGGCGGGGGGCAGTTCTTC

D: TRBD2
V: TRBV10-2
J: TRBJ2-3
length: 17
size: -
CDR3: CASSESKLAGVSDTQYF
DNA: TGCGCCAGCAGTGAGTCGAAACTAGCGGGAGTATCAGATACGCAGTATTTT

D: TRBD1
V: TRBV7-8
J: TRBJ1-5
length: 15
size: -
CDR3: CASSSQGVVNQPQHF
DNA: TGTGCCAGCAGCTCCCAGGGGGTAGTTAATCAGCCCCAGCATTTT

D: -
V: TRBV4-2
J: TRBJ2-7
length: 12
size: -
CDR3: CASSQDLREQYF
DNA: TGTGCCAGCAGCCAAGATCTTCGCGAGCAGTACTTC

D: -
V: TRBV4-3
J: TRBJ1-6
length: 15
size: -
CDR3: CASSQDRQVNSPLHF
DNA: TGCGCCAGCAGCCAAGATAGACAGGTTAATTCACCCCTCCACTTT

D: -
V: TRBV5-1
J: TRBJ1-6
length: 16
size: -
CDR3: CASSFQGVSYNSPLHF
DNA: TGCGCCAGCAGCTTCCAAGGGGTGTCCTATAATTCACCCCTCCACTTT

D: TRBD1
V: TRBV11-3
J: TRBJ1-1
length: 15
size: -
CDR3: CASSLSQGAGTEAFF
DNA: TGTGCCAGCAGCTTAAGTCAGGGGGCCGGCACTGAAGCTTTCTTT

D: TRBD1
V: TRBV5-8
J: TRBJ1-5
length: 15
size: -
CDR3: CASSPDRVVFQPQHF
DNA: TGTGCCAGCAGCCCGGACAGGGTTGTATTCCAGCCCCAGCATTTT

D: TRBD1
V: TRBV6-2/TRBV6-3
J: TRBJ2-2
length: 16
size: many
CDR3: CASSPGTDVNTGELFF
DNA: TGTGCCAGCAGCCCTGGGACAGATGTGAACACCGGGGAGCTGTTTTTT

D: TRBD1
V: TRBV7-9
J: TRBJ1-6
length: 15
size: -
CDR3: CASSGAGGMNSPLHF
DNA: TGTGCCAGCAGCGGGGCAGGGGGCATGAATTCACCCCTCCACTTT

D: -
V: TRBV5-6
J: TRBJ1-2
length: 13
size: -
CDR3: CASSLVSVSGYTF
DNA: TGTGCCAGCAGCTTGGTTTCGGTTAGTGGCTACACCTTC

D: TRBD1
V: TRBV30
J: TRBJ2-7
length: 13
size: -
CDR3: CAGTGDRDYEQYF
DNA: TGTGCCGGGACAGGGGATCGCGACTACGAGCAGTACTTC

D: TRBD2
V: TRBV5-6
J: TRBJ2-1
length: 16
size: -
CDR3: CASSLAVGLVRYEQFF
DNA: TGTGCCAGCAGCTTGGCGGTCGGACTAGTTCGATATGAGCAGTTCTTC

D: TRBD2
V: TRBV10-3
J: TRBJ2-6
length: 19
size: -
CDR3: CAISEVAGLAGSGANVLTF
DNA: TGTGCCATCAGTGAGGTGGCGGGACTAGCGGGTTCTGGGGCCAACGTCCTGACTTTC

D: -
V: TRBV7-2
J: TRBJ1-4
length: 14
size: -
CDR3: CASSFSLTNEKLFF
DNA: TGTGCCAGCAGCTTTAGTTTAACTAATGAAAAACTGTTTTTT

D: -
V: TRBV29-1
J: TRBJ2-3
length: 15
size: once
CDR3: CSVERQAHQWDTQYF
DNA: TGCAGCGTTGAACGACAGGCCCACCAATGGGATACGCAGTATTTT

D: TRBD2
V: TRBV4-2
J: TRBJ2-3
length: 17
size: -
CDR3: CASSQPGLAAASDTQYF
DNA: TGTGCCAGCAGCCAACCGGGACTAGCGGCCGCTTCCGATACGCAGTATTTT

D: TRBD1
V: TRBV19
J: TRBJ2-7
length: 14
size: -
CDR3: CASSIPGQGGEQYF
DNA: TGTGCCAGTAGTATACCGGGACAGGGAGGCGAGCAGTACTTC

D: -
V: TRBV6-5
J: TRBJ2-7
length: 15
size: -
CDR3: CASSYSKPSSYEQYF
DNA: TGTGCCAGCAGTTACTCGAAACCGAGCTCCTACGAGCAGTACTTC

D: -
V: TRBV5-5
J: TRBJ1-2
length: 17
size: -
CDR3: CASSRYWTELTPNRYTF
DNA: TGTGCCAGCAGCCGGTATTGGACAGAACTTACTCCTAACCGCTACACCTTC

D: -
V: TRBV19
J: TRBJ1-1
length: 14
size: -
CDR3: CASSTGGQNTEAFF
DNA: TGTGCCAGTAGTACGGGAGGACAAAACACTGAAGCTTTCTTT

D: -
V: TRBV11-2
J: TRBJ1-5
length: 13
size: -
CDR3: CASSTQENQPQHF
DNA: TGTGCCAGCAGTACACAGGAAAATCAGCCCCAGCATTTT

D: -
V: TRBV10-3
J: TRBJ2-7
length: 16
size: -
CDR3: CAINGEGEANPYEQYF
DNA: TGTGCCATCAATGGTGAAGGGGAGGCTAACCCATACGAGCAGTACTTC

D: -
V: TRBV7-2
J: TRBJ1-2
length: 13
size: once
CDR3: CASSFMGARGYTF
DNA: TGTGCCAGCAGCTTTATGGGGGCGCGCGGCTACACCTTC

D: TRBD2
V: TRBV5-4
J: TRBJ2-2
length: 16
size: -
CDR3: CASSLGGTSGTGELFF
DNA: TGTGCCAGCAGCTTGGGGGGCACTAGCGGCACCGGGGAGCTGTTTTTT

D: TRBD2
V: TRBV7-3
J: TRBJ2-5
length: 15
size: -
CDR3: CASSPHRAGGETQYF
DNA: TGTGCCAGCAGCCCGCATAGAGCCGGGGGGGAGACCCAGTACTTC

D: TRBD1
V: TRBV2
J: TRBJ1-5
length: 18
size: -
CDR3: CASSEAGTGIDSNQPQHF
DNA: TGTGCCAGCAGTGAAGCGGGGACAGGGATTGATAGCAATCAGCCCCAGCATTTT

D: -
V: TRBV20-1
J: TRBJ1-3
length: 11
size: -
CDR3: CSATAGNTIYF
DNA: TGCAGTGCGACAGCCGGAAACACCATATATTTT

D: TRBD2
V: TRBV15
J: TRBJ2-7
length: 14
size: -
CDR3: CATQLGGISYEQYF
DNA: TGTGCCACCCAGCTGGGAGGGATCTCCTACGAGCAGTACTTC

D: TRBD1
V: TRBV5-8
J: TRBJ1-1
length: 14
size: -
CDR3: CASSYQNRGTEAFF
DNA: TGTGCCAGCAGCTACCAGAACAGGGGCACTGAAGCTTTCTTT

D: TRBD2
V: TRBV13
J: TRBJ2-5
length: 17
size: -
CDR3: CASSRWTSGGAGETQYF
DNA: TGTGCCAGCAGCCGATGGACTAGCGGGGGGGCTGGGGAGACCCAGTACTTC

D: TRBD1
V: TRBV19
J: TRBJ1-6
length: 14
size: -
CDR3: CASKQGALASPLHF
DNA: TGTGCCAGTAAGCAGGGGGCGTTAGCTTCACCCCTCCACTTT

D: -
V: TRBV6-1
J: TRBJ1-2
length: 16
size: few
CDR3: CASSERALHVNYGYTF
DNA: TGTGCCAGCAGTGAGCGGGCTTTACACGTAAACTATGGCTACACCTTC

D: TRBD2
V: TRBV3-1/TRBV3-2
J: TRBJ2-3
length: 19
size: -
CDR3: CASSPSGLAGGPDTDTQYF
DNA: TGTGCCAGCAGCCCGTCCGGGCTAGCGGGGGGGCCTGACACAGATACGCAGTATTTT